Many counts were recorded for the clone carrying this T cell receptor beta chain. The data derive from a study of T-cell memory formation after mild COVID-19. The authors produced TCR alpha and TCR beta cDNA libraries with sample barcodes and UMIs by 5'RACE using constant-segment primers. TCRdb reprocessed the 5' RACE reads with MiXCR, giving one entry per CDR3 protein. Of about 190,000 distinct CDR3 sequences detected, about 18% appear once; the ten largest clones hold 2.4%. The receptor was isolated from an adult woman who had mild COVID-19 (a few samples of this study predate the infection). Cell type and time point are not known. Sample: PBMCs or a T cell subset sorted from them (not recorded which).

Here the CDR3 reads CAISESRGRSTYGYTF. Written as DNA, the CDR3 is TGTGCCATCAGTGAGTCGAGGGGACGGAGCACCTATGGCTACACCTTC. V is TRBV10-3 and J is TRBJ1-2, with D maybe TRBD1 (5 bases). The CDR3 length is 16 residues. V dropped 0 bases and J dropped 4 bases, with 15 bases sitting between them. CDR1 and CDR2 from the germline V gene are ENHRY and SYGVKD.